The clone carrying this T cell receptor beta chain was found many times. Its antigen is still unknown. The data derive from a study of human T cells and chemical hapten exposure. The study's findings and limits: PT1 expanded TCR numbers rose with patch test score. Given that the donors had alopecia, their immune response may differ from that seen in healthy people. Following DPC sensitization, TCRs present above 1 in 1000 frequency showed no change.

Library preparation tagged each individual cDNA molecule with a unique molecular identifier. MiXCR, run by TCRdb on the RACE reads, gives a single entry per CDR3 protein. The table has fewer than 80,000 distinct CDR3 sequences, about a tenth seen once; the top ten hold approximately 7%. Time point described: patch test 2, 6 weeks after DPC sensitization. Treatment in this sample: therapeutic diphenylcyclopropenone sensitization with weekly scalp DPC. Germline V gives CDR1 GTSNPN, CDR2 SVGIG (reference sequence). Between the trimmed V and J ends, which lost 2 bases and 7 bases, there was a span of 14 bases. The CDR3 consists of 13 residues.

The sequence derives from a woman between 45 and 60 years old with alopecia areata. Some clones in this sample may be carry-over from other donors' samples. V gene TRBV30 combines with J gene TRBJ1-2; D uncertain. The material sequenced was whole blood, taken in connection with sensitization to the hapten diphenylcyclopropenone (DPC). This CDR3 is CAWSRAQAGGYTF. DNA of the CDR3: TGTGCCTGGAGTAGGGCCCAGGCGGGTGGCTACACCTTC.